Here is one TCR beta chain with its context. Its antigen specificity is not known. Base qualities are not provided; no much larger clone lies one nucleotide away. The sample originates from a study of CD8 T cells in Susac syndrome (dated by TCRdb to about 2019). In the study overall: Among the sequenced Susac syndrome patients, six had clinically active disease and 8 or 9 were in clinical remission. Susac syndrome patients were therapy-naive, on corticosteroids (some also receiving IVIg), or on IVIg alone at blood withdrawal. The study used repertoire sequencing to test whether antigen drove CD8+ T cell activation and differentiation in Susac syndrome. What the authors observed across the whole study: In the CD4+ T cell repertoire of Susac syndrome patients, clonal expansion was not detected. The number of individuals in the TCR sequencing and HLA analysis was recognized as being relatively small.

High-throughput TCR beta sequencing profiled peripheral blood CD8+ and CD4+ T cells from healthy donors, Susac syndrome patients and multiple sclerosis patients. Susac syndrome patients met recently defined diagnostic criteria for definite or probable disease. Bulk CD8+ and CD4+ T cells were purified by magnetic negative isolation, whereas CD8+ TEMRA cells were enriched by FACS. Blood was drawn into EDTA tubes, processed within 24 hours, and PBMCs were isolated by density gradient centrifugation. PBMCs destined for TCR sequencing were cryopreserved in liquid nitrogen and later thawed in a 37 °C water bath. Purity of sorted or isolated CD4+, CD8+ and CD8+ TEMRA cells was at least 90%. From a lookup of the germline V gene, CDR1 and CDR2 are SGHVS and FQNEAQ. The CDR3 goes from the cysteine to the phenylalanine over 15 residues. Only the CDR3 part of the read is kept: 45 bases, read in frame from the first base. V is trimmed back by 5 bases and J by 5 bases, and the junction contains 6 bases that no gene match accounts for.

RNA was extracted using the RNeasy kit, and roughly 0.45 to 1 microgram was reverse transcribed with random hexamers. The immunoSEQ multiplex PCR assay, covering 54 Vbeta and 13 Jbeta segments, was used to amplify TCR beta CDR3 regions. PCR amplification bias was corrected by using a synthetic template baseline for primer optimization and computational correction. In the source study's methods: Reads were annotated to V, D and J genes per IMGT and analyzed with immunoSEQ Analyzer, keeping only productive sequences. To calculate clonality, Shannon entropy was normalized by log2 of the number of productive unique sequences and then subtracted from one. Public and private clones were assessed among the 100 most prevalent clones of each patient and control. Clones were defined as Susac-specific when absent from the healthy and MS cohorts, from approximately 1,100 published viral clones and from other ImmuneACCESS disease sequences. TCRdb reanalyzed the raw reads on its own, using fastp at Q25 for trimming and MiXCR for clone calling, and kept in-frame beta chains. CDR3 protein sequences are deduplicated, and each keeps its most common genes and DNA. What appears here as the V and J calls and clone size reflects TCRdb's work, not the paper's. Recorded for this sample are over 150,000 distinct CDR3 sequences; roughly 95% of them occurred a single time. Together, the top ten hold around 0.12% of the sample.

The receptor chain draws on TRBV7-8 and TRBJ2-2; 9 central bases correspond to TRBD1. The sequencing sample was made of CD4+ T cells from PBMCs. This TCR derives from a human donor with Susac syndrome. Here is the DNA: TGTGCCAGCAGCCCACGGGACAGGGCGACCGGGGAGCTGTTTTTT. It specifies CASSPRDRATGELFF.